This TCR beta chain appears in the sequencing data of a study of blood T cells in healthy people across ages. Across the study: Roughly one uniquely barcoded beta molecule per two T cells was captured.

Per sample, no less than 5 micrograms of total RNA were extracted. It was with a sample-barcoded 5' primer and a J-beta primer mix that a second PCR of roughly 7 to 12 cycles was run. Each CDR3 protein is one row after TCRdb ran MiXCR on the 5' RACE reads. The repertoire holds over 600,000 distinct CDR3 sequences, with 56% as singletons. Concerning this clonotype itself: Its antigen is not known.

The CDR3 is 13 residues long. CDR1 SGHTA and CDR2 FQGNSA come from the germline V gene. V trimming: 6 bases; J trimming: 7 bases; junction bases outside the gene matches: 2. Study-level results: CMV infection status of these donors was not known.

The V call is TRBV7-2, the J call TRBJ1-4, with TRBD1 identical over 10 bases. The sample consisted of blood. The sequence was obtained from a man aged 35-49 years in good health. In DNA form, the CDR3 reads TGTGCCAGCAGTCGGACAGGGGGTGAAAAACTGTTTTTT. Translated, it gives CASSRTGGEKLFF.